These T cell receptor beta chains were read from a single sample in a study of vaccination effects on CD4 cells after COVID-19. These receptors' antigens are unknown. The data were produced by immunoSEQ multiplex PCR, yet TCRdb's version contains in-frame clones alone and is incomplete. Altogether tens of thousands of clones are present, about three quarters being singletons, with the ten largest covering about 1.2%. This material consisted of CD4+ T cells from PBMCs cultured with HCoV-229E spike peptides, taken after COVID-19 vaccination. Receptors originate from a human donor who received a COVID-19 vaccine. Both conserved end residues are part of each CDR3. The order of the fields is CDR3 DNA, CDR3 protein, CDR3 length, V gene, clone size, D gene, J gene. The D gene is left open where the match is weak. Clone size is given for some rows only: seen once, a few or many times, or a class if the clone is expanded.

TGTGCCAGCTCACCTCTGGACGGACTCTCTGGGGCCAACGTCCTGACTTTC | CASSPLDGLSGANVLTF | 17 | TRBV18 | NA | NA | TRBJ2-6
TGCGCCAGCAGCCAAGTTCAGCTTCCTAATGAAAAACTGTTTTTT | CASSQVQLPNEKLFF | 15 | TRBV4-1 | NA | NA | TRBJ1-4
TGTGCCAGCAGCCGGGACAGCTACAATAATTCACCCCTCCACTTT | CASSRDSYNNSPLHF | 15 | TRBV7-2 | NA | TRBD1 | TRBJ1-6
TGTGCCAGCAGCCAAGGGGCAGGGGGCCGAGGGACTGAAGCTTTCTTT | CASSQGAGGRGTEAFF | 16 | TRBV3-1/TRBV3-2 | NA | TRBD1 | TRBJ1-1
TGTGCCTGGACAGTAACTCAGAACACCGGGGAGCTGTTTTTT | CAWTVTQNTGELFF | 14 | TRBV30 | NA | NA | TRBJ2-2
TGTGCCAGCAGCCTACGGACTAGCGGCTCCTACAATGAGCAGTTCTTC | CASSLRTSGSYNEQFF | 16 | TRBV7-3 | few | TRBD2 | TRBJ2-1
TGCGCCAGCAGCCTAGCGGGTGGACATAATTCACCCCTCCACTTT | CASSLAGGHNSPLHF | 15 | TRBV5-1 | NA | NA | TRBJ1-6
TGCGCCAGCAGCCATTTGGGACTAGCGGGGGGGTCATCCTACAATGAGCAGTTCTTC | CASSHLGLAGGSSYNEQFF | 19 | TRBV4-1 | NA | TRBD2 | TRBJ2-1
TGTGCCAGCAGTGTTGTCGGCAGCCAGATTCTCCCTGGGGCCAACGTCCTGACTTTC | CASSVVGSQILPGANVLTF | 19 | TRBV6-4 | NA | NA | TRBJ2-6
TGTGCCACGCACGGAGAGGGGGCGCGGGGGGCCAACGTCCTGACTTTC | CATHGEGARGANVLTF | 16 | TRBV7-7 | once | TRBD1 | TRBJ2-6
TGTGCCAGCAGGGACCTGGGGTCTGGAAACACCATATATTTT | CASRDLGSGNTIYF | 14 | TRBV6-5 | NA | NA | TRBJ1-3